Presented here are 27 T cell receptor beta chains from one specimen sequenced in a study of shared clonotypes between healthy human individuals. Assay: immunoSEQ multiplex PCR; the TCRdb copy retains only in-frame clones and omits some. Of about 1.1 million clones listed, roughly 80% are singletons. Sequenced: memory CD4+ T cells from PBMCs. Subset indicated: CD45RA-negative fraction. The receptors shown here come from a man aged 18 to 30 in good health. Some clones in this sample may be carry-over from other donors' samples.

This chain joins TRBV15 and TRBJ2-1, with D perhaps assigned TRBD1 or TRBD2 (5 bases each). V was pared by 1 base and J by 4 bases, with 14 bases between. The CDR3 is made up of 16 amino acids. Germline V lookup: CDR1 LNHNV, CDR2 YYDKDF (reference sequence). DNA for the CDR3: TGTGCCACCAGCAGAGGAGGGACCGCAAGGTACAATGAGCAGTTCTTC. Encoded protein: CATSRGGTARYNEQFF.

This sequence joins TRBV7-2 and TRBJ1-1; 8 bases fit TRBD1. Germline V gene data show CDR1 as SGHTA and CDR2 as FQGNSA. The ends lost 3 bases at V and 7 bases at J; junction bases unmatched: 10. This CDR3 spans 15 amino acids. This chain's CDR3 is CASSFAAAGQGEAFF. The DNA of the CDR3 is TGTGCCAGCAGCTTTGCGGCAGCCGGACAGGGTGAAGCTTTCTTT.

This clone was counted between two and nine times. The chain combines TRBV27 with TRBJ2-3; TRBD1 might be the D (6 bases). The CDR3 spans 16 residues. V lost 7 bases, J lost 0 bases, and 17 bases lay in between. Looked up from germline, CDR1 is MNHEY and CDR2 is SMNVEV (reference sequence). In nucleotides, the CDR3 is TGTGCCAGCACTCTCAACAGGGACGCTAGCACAGATACGCAGTATTTT. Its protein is CASTLNRDASTDTQYF.

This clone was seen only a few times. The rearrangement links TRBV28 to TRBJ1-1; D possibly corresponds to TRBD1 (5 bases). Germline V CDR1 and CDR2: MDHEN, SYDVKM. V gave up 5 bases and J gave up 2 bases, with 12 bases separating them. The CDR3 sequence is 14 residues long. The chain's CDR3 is CASSGGETNTEAFF. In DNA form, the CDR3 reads TGTGCCAGCAGTGGGGGGGAAACAAACACTGAAGCTTTCTTT.

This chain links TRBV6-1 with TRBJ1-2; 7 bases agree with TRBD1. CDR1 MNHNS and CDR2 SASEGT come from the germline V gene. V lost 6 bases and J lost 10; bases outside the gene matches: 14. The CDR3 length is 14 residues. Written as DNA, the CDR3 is TGTGCCAGCAGCCACGACAGGGAGTATCTAGACTACACCTTC. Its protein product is CASSHDREYLDYTF.

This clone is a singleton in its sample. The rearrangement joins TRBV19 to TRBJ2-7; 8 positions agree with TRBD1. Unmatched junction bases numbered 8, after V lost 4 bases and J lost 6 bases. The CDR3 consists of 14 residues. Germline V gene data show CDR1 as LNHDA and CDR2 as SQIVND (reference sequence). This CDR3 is CASSTRQGRAEQYF. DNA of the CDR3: TGTGCCAGTAGTACTAGACAGGGGCGGGCCGAGCAGTACTTC.

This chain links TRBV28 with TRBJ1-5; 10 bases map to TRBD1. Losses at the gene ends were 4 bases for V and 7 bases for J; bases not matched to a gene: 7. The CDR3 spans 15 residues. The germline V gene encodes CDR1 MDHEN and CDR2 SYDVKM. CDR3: CASSSHGTGDQPQHF. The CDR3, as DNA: TGTGCCAGCAGTTCACACGGGACAGGGGACCAGCCCCAGCATTTT. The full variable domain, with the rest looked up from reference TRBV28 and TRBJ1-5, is DVKVTQSSRYLVKRTGEKVFLECVQDMDHENMFWYRQDPGLGLRLIYFSYDVKMKEKGDIPEGYSVSREKKERFSLILESASTNQTSMYLCASSSHGTGDQPQHFGDGTRLSIL.

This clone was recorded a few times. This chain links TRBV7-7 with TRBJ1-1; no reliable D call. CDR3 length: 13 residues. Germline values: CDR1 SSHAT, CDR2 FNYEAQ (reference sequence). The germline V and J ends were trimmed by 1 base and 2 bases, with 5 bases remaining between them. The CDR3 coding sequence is TGTGCCAGCAGCTTAGGGCGTAACACTGAAGCTTTCTTT. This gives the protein CASSLGRNTEAFF.

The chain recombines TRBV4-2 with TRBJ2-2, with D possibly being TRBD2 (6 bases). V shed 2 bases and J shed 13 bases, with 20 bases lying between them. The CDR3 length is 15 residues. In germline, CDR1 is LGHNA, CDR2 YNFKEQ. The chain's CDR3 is CASSQSPLGRPLLFF. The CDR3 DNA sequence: TGTGCCAGCAGCCAAAGCCCTCTAGGGAGGCCCTTGCTGTTTTTT.

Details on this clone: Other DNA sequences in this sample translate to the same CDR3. The CDR3 DNA reads TGTGCCAGCAGCGCGAGTACAGATACGCAGTATTTT. This encodes CASSASTDTQYF. This chain joins TRBV9 and TRBJ2-3; D uncertain. Germline assignment: CDR1 SGDLS and CDR2 YYNGEE. The CDR3 is made up of 12 amino acids. Trimming pared 3 bases from V and 3 bases from J, leaving 5 bases between.

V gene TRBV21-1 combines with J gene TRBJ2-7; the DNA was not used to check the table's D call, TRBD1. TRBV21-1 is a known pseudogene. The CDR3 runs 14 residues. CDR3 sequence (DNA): TGTGCCAGCAGCAAAGTATACAGGGGGTGCGAGCAGTACTTC. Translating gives CASSKVYRGCEQYF.

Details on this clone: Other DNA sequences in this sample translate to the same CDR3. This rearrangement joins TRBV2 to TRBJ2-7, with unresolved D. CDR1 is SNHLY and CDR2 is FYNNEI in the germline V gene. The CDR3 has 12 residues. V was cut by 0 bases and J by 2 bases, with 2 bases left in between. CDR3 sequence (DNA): TGTGCCAGCAGTGAAGCGACCTACGAGCAGTACTTC. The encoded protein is CASSEATYEQYF.

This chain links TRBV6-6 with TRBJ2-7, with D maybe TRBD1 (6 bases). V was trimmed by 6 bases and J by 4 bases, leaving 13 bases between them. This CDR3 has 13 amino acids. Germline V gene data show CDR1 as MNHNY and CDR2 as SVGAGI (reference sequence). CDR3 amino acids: CASRGTNNYEQYF. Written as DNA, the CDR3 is TGTGCCAGCAGAGGGACAAACAATTACGAGCAGTACTTC.

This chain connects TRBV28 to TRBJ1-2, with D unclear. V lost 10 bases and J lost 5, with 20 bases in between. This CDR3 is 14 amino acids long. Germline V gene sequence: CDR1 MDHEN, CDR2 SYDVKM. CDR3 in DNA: TGTGCCATCAATTCAATTGGTCGGGGTTATGGCTACACCTTC. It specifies CAINSIGRGYGYTF.

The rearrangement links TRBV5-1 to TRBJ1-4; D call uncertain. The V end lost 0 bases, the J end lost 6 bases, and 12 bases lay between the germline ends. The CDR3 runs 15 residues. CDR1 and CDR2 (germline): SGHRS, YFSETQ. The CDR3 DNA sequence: TGCGCCAGCAGCTTGGTGGGCAACTCTGATGAAAAACTGTTTTTT. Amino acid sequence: CASSLVGNSDEKLFF.

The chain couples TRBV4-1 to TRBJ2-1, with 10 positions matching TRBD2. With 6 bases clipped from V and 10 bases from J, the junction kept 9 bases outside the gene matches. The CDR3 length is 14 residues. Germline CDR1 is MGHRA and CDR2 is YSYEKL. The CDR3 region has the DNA TGCGCCAGCAGGAAAGCGGGAGGGCCACCGGAGCAGTTCTTC. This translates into CASRKAGGPPEQFF.

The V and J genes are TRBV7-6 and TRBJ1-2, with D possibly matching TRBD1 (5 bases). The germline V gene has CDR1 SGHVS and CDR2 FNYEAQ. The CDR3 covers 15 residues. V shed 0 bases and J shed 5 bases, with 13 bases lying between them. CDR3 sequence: CASSLAGVDFYGYTF. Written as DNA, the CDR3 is TGTGCCAGCAGCTTAGCAGGGGTGGACTTTTATGGCTACACCTTC.

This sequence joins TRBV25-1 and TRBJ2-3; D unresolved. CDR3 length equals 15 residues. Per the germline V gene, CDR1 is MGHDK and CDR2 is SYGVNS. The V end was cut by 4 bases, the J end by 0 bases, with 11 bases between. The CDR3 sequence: CASSGPTTSTDTQYF. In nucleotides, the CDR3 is TGTGCCAGCAGTGGGCCCACCACAAGCACAGATACGCAGTATTTT.

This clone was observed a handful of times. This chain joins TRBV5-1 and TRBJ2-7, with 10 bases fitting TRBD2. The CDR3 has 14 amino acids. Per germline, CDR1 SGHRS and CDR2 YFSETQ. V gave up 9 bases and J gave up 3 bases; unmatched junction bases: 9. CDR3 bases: TGCGCCACCAAGGCCCGGACTAGCGGCTACGAGCAGTACTTC. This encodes CATKARTSGYEQYF.

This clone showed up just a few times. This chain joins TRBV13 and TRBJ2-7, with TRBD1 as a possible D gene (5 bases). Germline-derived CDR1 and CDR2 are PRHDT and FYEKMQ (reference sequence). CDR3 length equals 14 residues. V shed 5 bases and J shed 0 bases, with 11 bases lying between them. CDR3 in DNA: TGTGCCAGCAGCCCGGACAAATCCTCCTACGAGCAGTACTTC. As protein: CASSPDKSSYEQYF.

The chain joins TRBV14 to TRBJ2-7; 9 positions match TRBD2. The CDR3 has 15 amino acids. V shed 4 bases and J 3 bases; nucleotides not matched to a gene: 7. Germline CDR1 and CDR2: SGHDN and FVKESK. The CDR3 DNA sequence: TGTGCCAGCAGCCGAGTAGCGGGAGCAGGCTACGAGCAGTACTTC. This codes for CASSRVAGAGYEQYF.

The CDR3: CSAAPGTGTDTQYF. The CDR3 DNA is TGCAGCGCAGCCCCCGGGACTGGCACAGATACGCAGTATTTT. J is TRBJ2-3 and V is TRBV29-1; D possibly corresponds to TRBD2 (6 bases). This CDR3 comprises 14 residues. The germline V gene has CDR1 SQVTM and CDR2 ANQGSEA. The V end was cut by 7 bases, the J end by 1 base, with 15 bases between.

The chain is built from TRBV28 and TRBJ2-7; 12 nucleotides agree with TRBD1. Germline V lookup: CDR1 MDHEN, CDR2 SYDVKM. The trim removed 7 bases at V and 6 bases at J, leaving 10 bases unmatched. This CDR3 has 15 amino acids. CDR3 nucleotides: TGTGCCAGCATCAAAGGGGGGACAGGGGGCACCGAGCAGTACTTC. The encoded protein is CASIKGGTGGTEQYF.

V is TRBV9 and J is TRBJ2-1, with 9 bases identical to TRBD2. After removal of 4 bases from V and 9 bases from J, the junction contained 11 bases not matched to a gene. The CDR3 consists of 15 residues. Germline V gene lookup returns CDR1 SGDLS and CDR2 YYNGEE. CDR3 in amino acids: CASSLLGGRASEQFF. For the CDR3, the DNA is TGTGCCAGCAGCTTACTAGGCGGGAGGGCCAGTGAGCAGTTCTTC.

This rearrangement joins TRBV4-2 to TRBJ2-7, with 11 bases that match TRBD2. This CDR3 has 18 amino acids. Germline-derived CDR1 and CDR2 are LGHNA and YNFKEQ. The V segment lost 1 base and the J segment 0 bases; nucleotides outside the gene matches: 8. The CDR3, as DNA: TGTGCCAGCAGCCAAGCCCTCACTAGCGGGAGTAACTCCTACGAGCAGTACTTC. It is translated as CASSQALTSGSNSYEQYF.

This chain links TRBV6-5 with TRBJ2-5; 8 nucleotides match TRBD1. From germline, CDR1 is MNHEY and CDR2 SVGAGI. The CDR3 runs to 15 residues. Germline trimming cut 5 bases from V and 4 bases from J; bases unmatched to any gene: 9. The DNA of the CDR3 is TGTGCCAGCAGTCCCGACAGGGGAAGGGGAGAGACCCAGTACTTC. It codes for CASSPDRGRGETQYF.

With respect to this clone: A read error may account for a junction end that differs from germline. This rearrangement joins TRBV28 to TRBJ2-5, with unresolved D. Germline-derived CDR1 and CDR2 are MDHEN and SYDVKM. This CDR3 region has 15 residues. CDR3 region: CASSFGPRPQEIQYF. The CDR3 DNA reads TGCGCCAGCAGTTTTGGGCCTAGGCCCCAAGAGATCCAGTACTTC.